Following are 3 T cell receptor beta chains from one sample sequenced in a study of T cell responses to AZD1222 COVID-19 vaccine. Clones were read by immunoSEQ multiplex PCR, and TCRdb kept only the in-frame ones, dropping some. Of approximately 50,000 clones listed, around three quarters are singletons. The sample here was peripheral blood, taken on day 0 of AZD1222 vaccination. The receptors derive from an adult in good health.

The chain is built from TRBV11-3 and TRBJ2-3; D unresolved. The CDR3 totals 13 residues. V gave up 5 bases and J gave up 2 bases, with 8 bases separating them. Germline V CDR1 and CDR2: SGHNT, YENEEA. CDR3 in DNA: TGTGCCAGCAGCCCTCGACCCACAGATACGCAGTATTTT. Translated: CASSPRPTDTQYF.

By frequency in the sample, this clone is medium-sized. The chain is built from TRBV30 and TRBJ2-4; no clear D. Germline CDR1 GTSNPN, CDR2 SVGIG (reference sequence). V was shortened by 3 bases and J by 0 bases, with 12 bases between the two germline ends. This CDR3 contains 15 residues. The CDR3 reads CAWRRTSLAKNIQYF. The CDR3 DNA sequence: TGTGCCTGGAGAAGGACGTCTCTAGCCAAAAACATTCAGTACTTC.

CDR3: CATSRERQGIDGYTF. The CDR3 coding sequence is TGTGCCACCAGCAGAGAGAGACAGGGGATTGATGGCTACACCTTC. The chain recombines TRBV15 with TRBJ1-2; TRBD1 matches at 8 bases. This CDR3 spans 15 amino acids. The V gene's germline CDR1 is LNHNV and CDR2 YYDKDF (reference sequence). Germline trimming cut 0 bases from V and 6 bases from J; bases unmatched to any gene: 6.